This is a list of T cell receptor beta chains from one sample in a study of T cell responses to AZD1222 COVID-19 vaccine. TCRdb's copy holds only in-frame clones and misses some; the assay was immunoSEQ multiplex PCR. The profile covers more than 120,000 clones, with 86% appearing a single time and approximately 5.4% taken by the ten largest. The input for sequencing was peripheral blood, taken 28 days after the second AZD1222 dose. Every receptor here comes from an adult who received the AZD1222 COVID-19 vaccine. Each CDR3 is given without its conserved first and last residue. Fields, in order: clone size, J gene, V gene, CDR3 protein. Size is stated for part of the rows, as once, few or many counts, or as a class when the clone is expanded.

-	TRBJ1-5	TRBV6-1	ASSEIGFNQPQH
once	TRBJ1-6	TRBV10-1	ASSESDSPLH
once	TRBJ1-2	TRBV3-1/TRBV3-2	ASSQELGTGNYGYT
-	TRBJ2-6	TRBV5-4	ATGPAAFSGANVLT
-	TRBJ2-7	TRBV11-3	ASSLVDRGQWDSYEQY
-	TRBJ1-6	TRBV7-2	ASSPGIDSPLH
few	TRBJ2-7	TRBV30	AWSSHRGQY
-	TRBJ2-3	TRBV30	AWSVNGRNTQY
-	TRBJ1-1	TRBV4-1	ASSRLWGTPNTEAF
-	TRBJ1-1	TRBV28	ASSSGTRTEAF
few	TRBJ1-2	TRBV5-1	ASSPRQGSPYGYT
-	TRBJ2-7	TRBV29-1	SVENGQGHYEQY
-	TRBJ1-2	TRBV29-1	SVAGAGNYGYT
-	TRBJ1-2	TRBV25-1	ASSELWEEDGYT
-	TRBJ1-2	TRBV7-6	ASSPTFANYGYT
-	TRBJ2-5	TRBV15	ATSGGLAGETQY
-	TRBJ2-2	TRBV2	ASLGGFRGTGELF
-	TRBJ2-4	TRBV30	AWSGRRLLAKNIQY
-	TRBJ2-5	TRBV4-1	ASSQQGLAGEETQY
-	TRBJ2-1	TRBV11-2	ASSLEVGDEQF
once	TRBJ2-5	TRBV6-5	ASSYSGTGYLETQY
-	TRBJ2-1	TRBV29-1	SVGNYNEQF
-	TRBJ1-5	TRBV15	ATSRERASGRQPQH
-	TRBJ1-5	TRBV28	ASSLWDRLSNQPQH